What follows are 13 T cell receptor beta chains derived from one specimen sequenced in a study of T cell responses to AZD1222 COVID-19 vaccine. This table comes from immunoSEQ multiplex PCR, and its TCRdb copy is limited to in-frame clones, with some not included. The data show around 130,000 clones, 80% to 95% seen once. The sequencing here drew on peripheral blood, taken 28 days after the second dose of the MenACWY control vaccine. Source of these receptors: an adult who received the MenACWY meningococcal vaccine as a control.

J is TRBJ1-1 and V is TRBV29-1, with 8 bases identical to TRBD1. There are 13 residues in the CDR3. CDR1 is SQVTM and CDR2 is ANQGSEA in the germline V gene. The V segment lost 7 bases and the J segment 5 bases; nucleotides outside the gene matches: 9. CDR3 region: CSAGQGGKTEAFF. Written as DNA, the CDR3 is TGCAGCGCCGGACAGGGAGGGAAAACTGAAGCTTTCTTT.

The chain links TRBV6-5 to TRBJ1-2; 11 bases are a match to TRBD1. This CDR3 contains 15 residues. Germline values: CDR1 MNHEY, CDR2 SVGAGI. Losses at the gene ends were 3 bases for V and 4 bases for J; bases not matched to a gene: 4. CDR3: CASSYWTGGSYGYTF. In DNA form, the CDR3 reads TGTGCCAGCAGTTATTGGACAGGGGGCAGCTATGGCTACACCTTC.

The CDR3 sequence: CATSAGDREGNGYTF. CDR3 nucleotides: TGTGCCACCAGTGCCGGGGACAGGGAGGGGAATGGCTACACCTTC. V and J are TRBV24-1 and TRBJ1-2; 9 bases map to TRBD1. This CDR3 comprises 15 residues. In germline, CDR1 is KGHDR, CDR2 SFDVKD. V trimming: 5 bases; J trimming: 6 bases; junction bases outside the gene matches: 9.

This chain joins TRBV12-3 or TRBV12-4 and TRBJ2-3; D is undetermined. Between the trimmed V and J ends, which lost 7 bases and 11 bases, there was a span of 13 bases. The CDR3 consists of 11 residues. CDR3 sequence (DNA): TGTGCCAGCAAGTTGGAGATATTGCAGTATTTT. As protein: CASKLEILQYF.

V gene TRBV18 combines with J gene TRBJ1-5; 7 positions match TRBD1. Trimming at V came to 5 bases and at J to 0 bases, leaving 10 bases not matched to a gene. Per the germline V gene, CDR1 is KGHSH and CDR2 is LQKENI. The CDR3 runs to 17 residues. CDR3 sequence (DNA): TGTGCCAGCTCAACGACAGGGAGGCGGTATAGCAATCAGCCCCAGCATTTT. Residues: CASSTTGRRYSNQPQHF.

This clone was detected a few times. In nucleotides, the CDR3 is TGCGCCAGCAGTAAGCCTGGGAGCCAAGAGACCCAGTACTTC. Protein product: CASSKPGSQETQYF. The chain joins TRBV5-1 to TRBJ2-5, with D possibly TRBD2 on 5 matching bases. Trimming removed 5 bases from V and 1 base from J, with 12 bases in between. Germline V gene sequence: CDR1 SGHRS, CDR2 YFSETQ. CDR3 size: 14 residues.

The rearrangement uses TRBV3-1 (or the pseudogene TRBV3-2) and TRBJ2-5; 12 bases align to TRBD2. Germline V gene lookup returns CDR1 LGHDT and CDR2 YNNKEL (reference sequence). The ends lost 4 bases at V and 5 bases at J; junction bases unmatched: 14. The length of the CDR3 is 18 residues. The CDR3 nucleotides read TGTGCCAGCAGCCGCTTTAACCGACTAGCGGGAGAGAGGGAGACCCAGTACTTC. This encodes CASSRFNRLAGERETQYF.

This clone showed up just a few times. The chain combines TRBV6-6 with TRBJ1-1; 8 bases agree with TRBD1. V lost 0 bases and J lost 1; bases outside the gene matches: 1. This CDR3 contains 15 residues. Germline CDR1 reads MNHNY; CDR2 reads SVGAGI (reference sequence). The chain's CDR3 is CASSYSGQGNTEAFF. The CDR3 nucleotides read TGTGCCAGCAGTTACTCCGGACAGGGGAACACTGAAGCTTTCTTT.

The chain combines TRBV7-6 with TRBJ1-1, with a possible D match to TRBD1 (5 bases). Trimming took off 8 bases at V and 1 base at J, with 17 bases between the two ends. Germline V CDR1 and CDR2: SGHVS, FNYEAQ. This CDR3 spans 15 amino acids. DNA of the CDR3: TGTGCCAGCTACCAGGCCGCAGGGTCGAACACTGAAGCTTTCTTT. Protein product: CASYQAAGSNTEAFF.

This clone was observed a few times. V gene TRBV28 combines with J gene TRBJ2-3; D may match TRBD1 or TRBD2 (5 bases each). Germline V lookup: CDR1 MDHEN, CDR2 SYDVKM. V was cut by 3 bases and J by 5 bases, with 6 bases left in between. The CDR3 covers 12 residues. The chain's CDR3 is CASSLGEDTQYF. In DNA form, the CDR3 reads TGTGCCAGCAGTTTGGGGGAAGATACGCAGTATTTT.

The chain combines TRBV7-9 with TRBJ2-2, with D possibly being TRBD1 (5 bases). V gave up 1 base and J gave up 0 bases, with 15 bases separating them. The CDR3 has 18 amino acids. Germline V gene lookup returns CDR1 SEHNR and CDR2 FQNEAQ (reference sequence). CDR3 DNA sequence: TGTGCCAGCAGCTTAGATGTTCTAAGGGGCCCGAACACCGGGGAGCTGTTTTTT. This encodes CASSLDVLRGPNTGELFF.

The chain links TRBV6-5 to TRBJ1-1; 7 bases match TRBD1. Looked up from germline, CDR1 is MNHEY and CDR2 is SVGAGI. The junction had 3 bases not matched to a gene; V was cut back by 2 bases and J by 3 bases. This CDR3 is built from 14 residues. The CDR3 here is CASSYAGGYTEAFF. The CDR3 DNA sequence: TGTGCCAGCAGTTACGCAGGGGGTTACACTGAAGCTTTCTTT.

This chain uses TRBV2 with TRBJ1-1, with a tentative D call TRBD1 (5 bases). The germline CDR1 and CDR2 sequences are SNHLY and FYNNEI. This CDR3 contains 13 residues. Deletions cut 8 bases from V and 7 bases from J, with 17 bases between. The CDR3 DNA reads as TGTGCCAGCCAAATATCTCGGGGCGTTGAAGCTTTCTTT. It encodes CASQISRGVEAFF.